The 8 T cell receptor beta chains reported below all come from one sample, sequenced in a study of lymphopenia after photon versus proton radiotherapy. Clones were sequenced by immunoSEQ multiplex PCR, and TCRdb holds only the in-frame ones, with some missing. The table records about 60,000 clones, roughly 80% of them present only once. The sample here was peripheral blood, taken from a patient treated with proton-based radiotherapy. These receptor sequences come from a man aged 60 to 75 with pancreatic cancer.

This clone occurred once. The chain recombines TRBV2 with TRBJ2-1, with D possibly matching TRBD2 (6 bases). V was clipped by 6 bases and J by 0 bases, with 21 bases between them. Germline V gives CDR1 SNHLY, CDR2 FYNNEI. The CDR3 has 18 residues. The CDR3 loop reads CASRSVVQRASSYNEQFF. Here the CDR3 DNA reads TGTGCCAGCAGGTCCGTGGTGCAGCGGGCAAGCTCCTACAATGAGCAGTTCTTC.

The rearrangement joins TRBV7-9 to TRBJ2-1; the match to TRBD2 covers 11 bases. The CDR3 is made up of 15 amino acids. The germline gives CDR1 SEHNR, CDR2 FQNEAQ (reference sequence). V trimming: 6 bases; J trimming: 13 bases; junction bases outside the gene matches: 14. For the CDR3, the DNA is TGTGCCAGCAGGGGGGGCCGGATAGCGGGAGGGCCACAGTTCTTC. It specifies CASRGGRIAGGPQFF.

The V gene is TRBV7-2, the J gene TRBJ2-1; 10 bases are a match to TRBD2. Germline lookup yields CDR1 SGHTA and CDR2 FQGNSA. Trimming removed 4 bases from V and 6 bases from J; junction bases left unmatched: 9. This CDR3 is built from 16 residues. CDR3 in DNA: TGTGCCAGCAGCTCATATCCGGGACTAGCGAGCAATGAGCAGTTCTTC. Amino acids: CASSSYPGLASNEQFF. Full variable domain (remainder filled in from reference TRBV7-2 and TRBJ2-1): GAGVSQSPSNKVTEKGKDVELRCDPISGHTALYWYRQSLGQGLEFLIYFQGNSAPDKSGLPSDRFSAERTGGSVSTLTIQRTQQEDSAVYLCASSSYPGLASNEQFFGPGTRLTVL.

V gene TRBV7-8 combines with J gene TRBJ1-5; D is perhaps TRBD1 (6 bases). V dropped 1 base and J dropped 4 bases, with 17 bases sitting between them. Germline loops: CDR1 SGHVS, CDR2 FQNEAQ. This CDR3 is 17 amino acids long. The CDR3 protein is CASSLGVSLQGNQPQHF. The CDR3 DNA is TGTGCCAGCAGCTTAGGGGTGTCTTTACAGGGTAATCAGCCCCAGCATTTT.

The chain employs TRBV9 and TRBJ1-2, with D tentatively TRBD1 (5 bases). This CDR3 has 14 amino acids. Germline V gives CDR1 SGDLS, CDR2 YYNGEE. With 2 bases removed from V and 4 bases from J, the gap between germline ends came to 12 bases. The CDR3, as DNA: TGTGCCAGCAGCGTGCCGGGACGGACCTATGGCTACACCTTC. This gives the protein CASSVPGRTYGYTF. Complete variable domain (other parts from reference TRBV9 and TRBJ1-2): DSGVTQTPKHLITATGQRVTLRCSPRSGDLSVYWYQQSLDQGLQFLIQYYNGEERAKGNILERFSAQQFPDLHSELNLSSLELGDSALYFCASSVPGRTYGYTFGSGTRLTVV.

The chain couples TRBV6-6 to TRBJ2-3, with a tentative D call TRBD1 (6 bases). CDR3 length equals 15 residues. V lost 5 bases to trimming and J lost 3 bases, with 15 bases between them. Germline CDR1 reads MNHNY; CDR2 reads SVGAGI (reference sequence). The CDR3 is CASSLQGKVTDTQYF. The CDR3 DNA is TGTGCCAGCAGTCTCCAGGGGAAAGTTACAGATACGCAGTATTTT.

The V and J genes are TRBV29-1 and TRBJ2-2; D ambiguous. This CDR3 has 14 residues. The germline V and J ends were trimmed by 6 bases and 4 bases, with 15 bases remaining between them. The germline V gene encodes CDR1 SQVTM and CDR2 ANQGSEA. The CDR3 DNA is TGCAGCGTCCGAAAACTCACATCCACCGGGGAGCTGTTTTTT. This codes for CSVRKLTSTGELFF.

The rearrangement uses TRBV28 and TRBJ2-3; D unresolved. The CDR3 has 13 residues. The V and J ends lost 2 bases and 11 bases respectively, with 14 bases between them. Per the germline V gene, CDR1 is MDHEN and CDR2 is SYDVKM. CDR3 residues: CASSLPAPVGQYF. CDR3 DNA: TGTGCCAGCAGTTTACCCGCCCCGGTGGGGCAGTATTTT. Combining the CDR3 with reference TRBV28 and TRBJ2-3 gives the whole variable domain DVKVTQSSRYLVKRTGEKVFLECVQDMDHENMFWYRQDPGLGLRLIYFSYDVKMKEKGDIPEGYSVSREKKERFSLILESASTNQTSMYLCASSLPAPVGQYFGPGTRLTVL.